This TCR beta chain comes out of a study of PD-1 blockade in mismatch repair-deficient tumors. Regarding the study as a whole: Tumor-resident clones, often undetectable pretreatment in blood, expanded then contracted after pembrolizumab.

With regard to this clone: Its antigen is currently unknown.

TCRs were sequenced from a few patients responding to pembrolizumab. The protocol was immunoSEQ multiplex PCR, while the TCRdb copy is restricted to in-frame clones and leaves out a portion. The sample lists some 70,000 clones, 70% to 80% seen once, with 4.5% to 6.5% in the top ten. Specimen: peripheral blood, collected 2 weeks after starting pembrolizumab. The TCR comes from an adult with mismatch repair-deficient cancer.

As DNA, the CDR3 is TGTGCCAGCAGTCTCCCGGAGGGCGAGCAGTACTTC. This encodes CASSLPEGEQYF. This rearrangement joins TRBV6-5 to TRBJ2-7; maybe TRBD2 (6 bases). There are 12 residues in the CDR3. CDR1 and CDR2 from the germline V gene are MNHEY and SVGAGI. Trimming took off 5 bases at V and 6 bases at J, with 11 bases between the two ends.